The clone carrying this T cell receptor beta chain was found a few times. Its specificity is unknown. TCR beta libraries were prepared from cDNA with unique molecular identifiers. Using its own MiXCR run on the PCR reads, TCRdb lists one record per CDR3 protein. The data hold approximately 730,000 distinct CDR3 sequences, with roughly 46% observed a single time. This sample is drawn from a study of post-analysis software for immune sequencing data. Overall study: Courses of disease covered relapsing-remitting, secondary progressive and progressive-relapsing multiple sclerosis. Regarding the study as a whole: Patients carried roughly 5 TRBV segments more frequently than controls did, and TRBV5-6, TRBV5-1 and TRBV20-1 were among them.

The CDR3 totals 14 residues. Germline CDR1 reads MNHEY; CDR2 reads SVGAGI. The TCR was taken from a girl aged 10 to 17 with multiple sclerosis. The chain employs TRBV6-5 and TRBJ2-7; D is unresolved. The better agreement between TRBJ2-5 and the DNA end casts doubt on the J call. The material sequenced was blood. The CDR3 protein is CASSYGPTQETQYF. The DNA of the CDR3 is TGTGCCAGCAGTTACGGCCCTACCCAAGAGACCCAGTACTTC.